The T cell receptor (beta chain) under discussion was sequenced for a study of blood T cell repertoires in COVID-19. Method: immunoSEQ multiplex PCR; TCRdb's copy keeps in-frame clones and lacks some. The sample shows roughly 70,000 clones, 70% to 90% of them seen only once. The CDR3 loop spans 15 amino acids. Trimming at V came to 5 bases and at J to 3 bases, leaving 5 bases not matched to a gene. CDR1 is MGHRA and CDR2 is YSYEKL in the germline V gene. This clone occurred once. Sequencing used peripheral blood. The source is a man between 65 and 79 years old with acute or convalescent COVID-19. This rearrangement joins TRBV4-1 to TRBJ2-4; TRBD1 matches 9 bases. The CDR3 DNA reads TGCGCCAGCAGCTACCCGGGACAGGGCAAAAACATTCAGTACTTC. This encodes CASSYPGQGKNIQYF.